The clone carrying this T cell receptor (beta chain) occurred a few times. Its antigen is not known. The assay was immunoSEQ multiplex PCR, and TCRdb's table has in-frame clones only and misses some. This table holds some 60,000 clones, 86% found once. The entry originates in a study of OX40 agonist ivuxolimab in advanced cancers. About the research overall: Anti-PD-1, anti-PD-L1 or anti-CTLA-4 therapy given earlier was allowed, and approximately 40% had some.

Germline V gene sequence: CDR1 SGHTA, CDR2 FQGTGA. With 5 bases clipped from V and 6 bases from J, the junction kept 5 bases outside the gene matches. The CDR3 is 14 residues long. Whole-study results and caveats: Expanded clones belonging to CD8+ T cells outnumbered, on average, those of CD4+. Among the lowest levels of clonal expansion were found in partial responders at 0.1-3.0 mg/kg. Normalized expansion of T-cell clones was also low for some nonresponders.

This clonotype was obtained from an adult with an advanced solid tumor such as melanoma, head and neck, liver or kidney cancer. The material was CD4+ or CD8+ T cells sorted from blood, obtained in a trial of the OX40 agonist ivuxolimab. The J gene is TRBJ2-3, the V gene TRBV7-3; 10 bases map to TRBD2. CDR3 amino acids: CASSPQGLADTQYF. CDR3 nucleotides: TGTGCCAGCAGCCCCCAGGGACTAGCGGATACGCAGTATTTT.